The clone carrying this T cell receptor beta chain is a singleton in its sample. This CDR3 spans 15 amino acids. Germline V lookup: CDR1 LNHDA, CDR2 SQIVND (reference sequence). V shed 0 bases and J 4 bases; nucleotides not matched to a gene: 5. Original handling: Reference gene primer amplification gave nucleated cell count estimates. Repertoires were generated with immunoSEQ multiplex PCR, while TCRdb's copy carries only in-frame clones and drops some. That table gives V, J and clone size, and the DNA gave D and trimming. The sample consists of around 47,000 clones, less than 70% of them appearing once. The data are from a study of blood T cell repertoires in COVID-19. Study as a whole: Samples taken during acute and convalescent COVID-19 were collected in the United States, Italy and Spain. From T cells, B-cell-depleted T cells, or PBMCs came the material, which was cDNA or gDNA.

Sequenced material: peripheral blood. V usage is TRBV19 and J usage is TRBJ1-2; 7 nucleotides align to TRBD1. This TCR derives from a man older than 75 with acute or convalescent COVID-19. CDR3: CASSIDRRQGYGYTF. CDR3 nucleotides: TGTGCCAGTAGTATAGATCGGAGACAGGGCTATGGCTACACCTTC. Drawing the rest from reference TRBV19 and TRBJ1-2, the complete variable domain is DGGITQSPKYLFRKEGQNVTLSCEQNLNHDAMYWYRQDPGQGLRLIYYSQIVNDFQKGDIAEGYSVSREKKESFPLTVTSAQKNPTAFYLCASSIDRRQGYGYTFGSGTRLTVV.